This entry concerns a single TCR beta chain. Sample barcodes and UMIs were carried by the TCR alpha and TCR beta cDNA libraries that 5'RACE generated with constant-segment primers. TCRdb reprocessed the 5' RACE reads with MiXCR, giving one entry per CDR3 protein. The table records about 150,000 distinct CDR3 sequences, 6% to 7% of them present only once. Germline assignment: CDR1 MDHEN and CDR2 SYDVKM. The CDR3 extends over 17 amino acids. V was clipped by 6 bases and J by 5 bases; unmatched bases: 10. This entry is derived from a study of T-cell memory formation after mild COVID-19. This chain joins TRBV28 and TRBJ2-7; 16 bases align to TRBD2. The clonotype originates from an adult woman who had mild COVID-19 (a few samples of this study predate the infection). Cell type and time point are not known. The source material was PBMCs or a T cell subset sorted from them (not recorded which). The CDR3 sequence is CASSLPGLAGGPHEQYF. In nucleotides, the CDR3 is TGTGCCAGCAGCCTCCCGGGACTAGCGGGAGGGCCCCACGAGCAGTACTTC.